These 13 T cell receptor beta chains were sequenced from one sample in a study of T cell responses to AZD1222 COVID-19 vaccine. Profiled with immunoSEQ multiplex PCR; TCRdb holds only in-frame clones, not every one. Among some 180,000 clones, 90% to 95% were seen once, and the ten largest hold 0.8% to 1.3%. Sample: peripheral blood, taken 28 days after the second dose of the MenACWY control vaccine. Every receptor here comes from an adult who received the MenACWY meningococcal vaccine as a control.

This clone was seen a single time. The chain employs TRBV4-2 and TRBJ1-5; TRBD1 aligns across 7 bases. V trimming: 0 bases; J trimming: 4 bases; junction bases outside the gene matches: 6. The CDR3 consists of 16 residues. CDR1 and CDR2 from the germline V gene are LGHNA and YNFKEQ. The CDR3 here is CASSQEVQGKNQPQHF. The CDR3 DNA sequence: TGTGCCAGCAGCCAAGAGGTACAGGGGAAGAATCAGCCCCAGCATTTT.

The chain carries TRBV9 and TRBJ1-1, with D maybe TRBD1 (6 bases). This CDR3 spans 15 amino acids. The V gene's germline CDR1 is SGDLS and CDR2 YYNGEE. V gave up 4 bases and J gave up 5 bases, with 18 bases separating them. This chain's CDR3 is CASSLLTGPDTEAFF. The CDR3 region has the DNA TGTGCCAGCAGCTTGTTGACAGGTCCGGATACTGAAGCTTTCTTT.

CDR3 sequence reads: CASSLGLLNQPQHF. Here the CDR3 DNA reads TGTGCCAGCAGCTTGGGCCTTTTAAATCAGCCCCAGCATTTT. This chain uses TRBV5-6 with TRBJ1-5; D remains unclear. Germline CDR1 reads SGHDT; CDR2 reads YYEEEE. The CDR3 contains 14 residues. The ends were cut back, 0 bases at V and 4 bases at J, with 8 bases in the middle. The whole variable domain, remainder taken from reference TRBV5-6 and TRBJ1-5, is DAGVTQSPTHLIKTRGQQVTLRCSPKSGHDTVSWYQQALGQGPQFIFQYYEEEERQRGNFPDRFSGHQFPNYSSELNVNALLLGDSALYLCASSLGLLNQPQHFGDGTRLSIL.

The CDR3 nucleotides are TGTGCCAGCAGTGTTTATACAGGGACGGCTAATGAAAAACTGTTTTTT. Translated, it gives CASSVYTGTANEKLFF. V is TRBV6-1 and J is TRBJ1-4; a weak D match, TRBD1 (6 bases). Germline V CDR1 and CDR2: MNHNS, SASEGT. V was clipped by 4 bases and J by 3 bases, with 15 bases between them. The CDR3 extends over 16 amino acids.

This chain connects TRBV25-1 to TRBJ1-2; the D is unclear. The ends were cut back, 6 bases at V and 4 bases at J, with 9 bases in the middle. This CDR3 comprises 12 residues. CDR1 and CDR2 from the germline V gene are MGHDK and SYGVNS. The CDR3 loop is CASRVGSYGYTF. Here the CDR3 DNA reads TGTGCCAGCAGGGTAGGATCCTATGGCTACACCTTC.

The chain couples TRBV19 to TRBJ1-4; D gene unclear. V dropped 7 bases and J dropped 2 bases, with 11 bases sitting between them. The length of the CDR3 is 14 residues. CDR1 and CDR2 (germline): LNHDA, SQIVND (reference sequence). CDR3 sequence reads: CASTRTTTNEKLFF. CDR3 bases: TGTGCCAGTACCCGGACTACTACTAATGAAAAACTGTTTTTT. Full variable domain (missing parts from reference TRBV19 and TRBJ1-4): DGGITQSPKYLFRKEGQNVTLSCEQNLNHDAMYWYRQDPGQGLRLIYYSQIVNDFQKGDIAEGYSVSREKKESFPLTVTSAQKNPTAFYLCASTRTTTNEKLFFGSGTQLSVL.

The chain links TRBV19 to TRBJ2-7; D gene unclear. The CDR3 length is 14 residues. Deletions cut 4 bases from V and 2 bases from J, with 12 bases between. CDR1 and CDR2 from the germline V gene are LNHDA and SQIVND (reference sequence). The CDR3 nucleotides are TGTGCCAGTAGTAAGACGGAAAGAACCTACGAGCAGTACTTC. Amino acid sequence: CASSKTERTYEQYF.

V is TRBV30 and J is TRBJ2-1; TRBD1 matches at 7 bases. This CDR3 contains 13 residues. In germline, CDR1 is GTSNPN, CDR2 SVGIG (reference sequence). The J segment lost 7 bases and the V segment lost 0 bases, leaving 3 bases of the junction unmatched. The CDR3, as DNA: TGTGCCTGGAGTGTATACAGGGGAAATGAGCAGTTCTTC. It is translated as CAWSVYRGNEQFF. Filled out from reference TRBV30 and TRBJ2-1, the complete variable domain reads SQTIHQWPATLVQPVGSPLSLECTVEGTSNPNLYWYRQAAGRGLQLLFYSVGIGQISSEVPQNLSASRPQDRQFILSSKKLLLSDSGFYLCAWSVYRGNEQFFGPGTRLTVL.

As DNA, the CDR3 is TGTGCCAGCTCACCCCGGGAGGGTGAGGGTGGCTACACCTTC. Translating gives CASSPREGEGGYTF. The chain combines TRBV18 with TRBJ1-2; no reliable D call. V was clipped by 3 bases and J by 7 bases, with 15 bases between them. The CDR3 extends over 14 amino acids. The germline CDR1 and CDR2 sequences are KGHSH and LQKENI.

As DNA, the CDR3 is TGCGCCAGCAGCCAAGAAGGACGCACGGAAAACACCATATATTTT. Translation gives CASSQEGRTENTIYF. The V and J genes are TRBV4-1 and TRBJ1-3; D gene uncertain. Germline V lookup: CDR1 MGHRA, CDR2 YSYEKL. V was cut by 0 bases and J by 6 bases, with 12 bases left in between. The CDR3 length is 15 residues.

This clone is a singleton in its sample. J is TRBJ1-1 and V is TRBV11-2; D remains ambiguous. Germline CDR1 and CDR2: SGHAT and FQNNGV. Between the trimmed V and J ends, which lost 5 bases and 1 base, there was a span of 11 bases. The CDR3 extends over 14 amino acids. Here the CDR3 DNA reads TGTGCCAGCAGCGCCAACTGGGGGAACACTGAAGCTTTCTTT. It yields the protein CASSANWGNTEAFF.

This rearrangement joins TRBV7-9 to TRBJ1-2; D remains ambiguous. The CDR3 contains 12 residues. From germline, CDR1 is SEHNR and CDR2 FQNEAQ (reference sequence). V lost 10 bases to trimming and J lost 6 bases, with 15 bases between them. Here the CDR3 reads CATPGPLHGYTF. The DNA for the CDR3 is TGTGCCACCCCTGGCCCGTTACATGGCTACACCTTC.

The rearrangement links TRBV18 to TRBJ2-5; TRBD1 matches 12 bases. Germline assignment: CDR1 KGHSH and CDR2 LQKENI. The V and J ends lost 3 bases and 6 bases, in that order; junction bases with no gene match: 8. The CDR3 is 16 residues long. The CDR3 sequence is CASSPAGTGGRKTQYF. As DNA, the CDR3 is TGTGCCAGCTCACCTGCCGGGACAGGGGGCCGTAAGACCCAGTACTTC. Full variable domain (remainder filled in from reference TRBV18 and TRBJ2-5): NAGVMQNPRHLVRRRGQEARLRCSPMKGHSHVYWYRQLPEEGLKFMVYLQKENIIDESGMPKERFSAEFPKEGPSILRIQQVVRGDSAAYFCASSPAGTGGRKTQYFGPGTRLLVL.